The subject of this entry is one TCR beta chain. Antigen: not known. The read gets to within 3 residues of the CDR3 end, and the germline J gene fills in the rest. This entry is derived from a study of T cell clonality in common variable immunodeficiency. V shed 2 bases and J shed 3 bases, with 5 bases lying between them. Germline CDR1 reads MNHEY; CDR2 reads SMNVEV (reference sequence). CDR3 length: 12 residues. Study-level findings and limits: CVID subjects showed higher TCRbeta clonality than healthy controls.

TCRdb's copy holds only in-frame clones and misses some; the assay was immunoSEQ multiplex PCR. The sample includes about 81,000 clones, none of them occurring once. The V call is TRBV27, the J call TRBJ2-7; D gene ambiguous. This clonotype was sampled from a person aged 18 to 75 in good health. Sequencing was performed on peripheral blood mononuclear cells. The DNA read from the CDR3 is TGTGCCAGCAGTTTAAGCGACTACGAG. This translates into CASSLSDYE. The CDR3 in its entirety is CASSLSDYEQYF.